This TCR beta chain derives from a study of CD8 T cells in Susac syndrome. Germline V lookup: CDR1 LGHDT, CDR2 YNNKEL (reference sequence). CDR3 length: 14 residues. V dropped 0 bases and J dropped 2 bases, with 8 bases sitting between them. Sequencing targeted TCR beta in T cells from blood (CD8+ and CD4+). Control patients had untreated stable or active relapsing-remitting multiple sclerosis by revised McDonald criteria. RNA amounts of roughly 0.5 to 1 ug underwent reverse transcription with random hexamers. TCR beta CDR3 was amplified by immunoSEQ multiplex PCR. This amplification extended across 54 Vbeta and 13 Jbeta segments. TCRdb reanalysed the immunoSEQ multiplex PCR reads using MiXCR and keeps one entry per CDR3 protein. The sample lists about 180,000 distinct CDR3 sequences, roughly 96% occurring once.

The source of this sequence is a human donor with multiple sclerosis. V is TRBV3-1 and J is TRBJ2-7; D perhaps matches TRBD1 (5 bases). The sequenced sample was CD8+ T cells from PBMCs. The CDR3 coding sequence is TGTGCCAGCAGCCAAGAGTCCAGGGCCTACGAGCAGTACTTC. This sequence encodes CASSQESRAYEQYF.